A single T cell receptor beta chain is shown here with its context. Sequencing was performed with immunoSEQ multiplex PCR; in TCRdb, only in-frame clones are kept and a portion is missing. The sample includes around 190,000 clones, more than 65% of them seen just once. CDR1 and CDR2 (germline): LGHNA, YNFKEQ. V lost 1 base and J lost 14; bases outside the gene matches: 25. The CDR3 length is 19 residues. This sample was included in a study of blood T cell repertoires in COVID-19. The sequenced material came from PBMCs or T cells enriched from blood (not recorded which). This sequence was found in a woman in her forties or fifties with acute COVID-19. V usage is TRBV4-2 and J usage is TRBJ2-3, with 9 bases lining up with TRBD2. The CDR3 reads CASSQVAQPDPSGGRFGYF. The CDR3 nucleotides are TGTGCCAGCAGCCAAGTTGCCCAACCGGACCCCAGCGGGGGGCGGTTTGGGTATTTT.